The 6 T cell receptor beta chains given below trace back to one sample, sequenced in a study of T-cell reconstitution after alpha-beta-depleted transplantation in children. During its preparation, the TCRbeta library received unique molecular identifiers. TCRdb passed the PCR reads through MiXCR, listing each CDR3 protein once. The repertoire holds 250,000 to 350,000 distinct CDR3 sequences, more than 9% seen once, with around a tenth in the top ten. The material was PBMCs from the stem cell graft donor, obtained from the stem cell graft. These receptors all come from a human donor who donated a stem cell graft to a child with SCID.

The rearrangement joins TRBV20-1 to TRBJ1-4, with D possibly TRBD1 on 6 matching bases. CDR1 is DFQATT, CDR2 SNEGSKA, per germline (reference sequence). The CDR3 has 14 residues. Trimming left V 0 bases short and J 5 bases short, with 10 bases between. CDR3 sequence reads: CSARDPGQNEKLFF. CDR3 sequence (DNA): TGCAGTGCTAGAGATCCCGGACAGAATGAAAAACTGTTTTTT.

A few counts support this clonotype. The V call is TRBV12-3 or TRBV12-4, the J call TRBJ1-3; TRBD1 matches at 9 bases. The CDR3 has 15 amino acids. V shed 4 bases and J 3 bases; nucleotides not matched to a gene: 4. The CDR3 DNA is TGTGCCAGCAGTTGGGGACAGGGTGGTGGAAACACCATATATTTT. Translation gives CASSWGQGGGNTIYF.

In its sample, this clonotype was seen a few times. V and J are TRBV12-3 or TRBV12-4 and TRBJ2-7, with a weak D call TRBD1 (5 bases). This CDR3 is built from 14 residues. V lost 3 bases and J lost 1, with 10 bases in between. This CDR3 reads CASSFAGPSYEQYF. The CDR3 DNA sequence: TGTGCCAGCAGTTTTGCAGGGCCTTCCTACGAGCAGTACTTC.

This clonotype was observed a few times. CDR3 amino acids: CSARGHQRGPETQYF. In DNA, the CDR3 is TGCAGTGCTAGAGGGCACCAACGGGGTCCAGAGACCCAGTACTTC. The chain joins TRBV20-1 to TRBJ2-5; D possibly corresponds to TRBD2 (5 bases). There are 15 residues in the CDR3. Germline V lookup: CDR1 DFQATT, CDR2 SNEGSKA (reference sequence). Trimming stripped 1 base from V and 4 bases from J, with 16 bases between.

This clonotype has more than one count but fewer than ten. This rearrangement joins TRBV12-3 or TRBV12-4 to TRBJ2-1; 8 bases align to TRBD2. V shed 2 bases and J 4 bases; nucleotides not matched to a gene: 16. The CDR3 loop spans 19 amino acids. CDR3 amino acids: CASSLPRPSGGGGYNEQFF. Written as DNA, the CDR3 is TGTGCCAGCAGTTTACCGCGACCTTCGGGAGGGGGAGGGTACAATGAGCAGTTCTTC.

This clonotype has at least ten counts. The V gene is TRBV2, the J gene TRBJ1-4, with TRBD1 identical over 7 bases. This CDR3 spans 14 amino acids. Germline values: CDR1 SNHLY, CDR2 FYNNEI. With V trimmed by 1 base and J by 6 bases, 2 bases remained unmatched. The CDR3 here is CASSEGRGDEKLFF. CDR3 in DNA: TGTGCCAGCAGTGAAGGCAGGGGGGATGAAAAACTGTTTTTT.